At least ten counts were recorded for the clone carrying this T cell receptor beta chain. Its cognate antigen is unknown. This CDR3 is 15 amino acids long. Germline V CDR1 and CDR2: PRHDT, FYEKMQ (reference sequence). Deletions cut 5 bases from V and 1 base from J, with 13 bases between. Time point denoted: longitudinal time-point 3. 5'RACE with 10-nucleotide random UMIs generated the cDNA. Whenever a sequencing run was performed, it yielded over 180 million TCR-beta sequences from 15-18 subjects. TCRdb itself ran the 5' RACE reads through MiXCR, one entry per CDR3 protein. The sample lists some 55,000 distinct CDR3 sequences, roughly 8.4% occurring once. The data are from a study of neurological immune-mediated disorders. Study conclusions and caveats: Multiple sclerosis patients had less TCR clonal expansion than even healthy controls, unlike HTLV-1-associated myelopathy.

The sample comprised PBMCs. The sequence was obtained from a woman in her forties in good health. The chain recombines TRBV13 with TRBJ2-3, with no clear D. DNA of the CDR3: TGTGCCAGCAGCGAAATTTCTCGGGGCACAGATACGCAGTATTTT. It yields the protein CASSEISRGTDTQYF.